This TCR beta chain was captured by sequencing in a study of cytomegalovirus exposure and HLA in healthy donors. Notes on the study in general: Most observed TCR sequences were rare, whereas some public TCRs were detected in many donors. About 90% or about 30% of the time was how often most TCR beta V segments were productive, according to an earlier analysis.

Vbeta (60) and Jbeta (13) primers were used in the PCR. Sequenced by immunoSEQ multiplex PCR; TCRdb stores in-frame clones only, minus some. The sample shows about 170,000 clones, roughly 67% of them seen only once. Trimming cost V 1 base and J 0 bases, with 5 bases left between them. Germline CDR1 reads SGHRS; CDR2 reads YFSETQ. The CDR3 has 14 residues. This clone occurred a few times. The antigen remains unidentified. Distinct nucleotide sequences in the sample also encode this CDR3. The V gene is TRBV5-1, the J gene TRBJ1-5; D is uncertain. Sequences were obtained from PBMCs. This clonotype originated in a woman aged 18-35 years in good health and CMV-seropositive. The CDR3 DNA reads TGCGCCAGCAGCTTGACGGGTAGCAATCAGCCCCAGCATTTT. Amino acids: CASSLTGSNQPQHF.